The rows below give T cell receptor beta chains drawn from one sample of a study of blood T cell repertoires in COVID-19. TCRdb keeps only in-frame clones here, not all; method: immunoSEQ multiplex PCR. The data show fewer than 15,000 clones, 73% seen once. The sample taken for sequencing was peripheral blood. The receptor source for this set is a human donor in a cohort sampled during active COVID-19. The CDR3 runs from the conserved cysteine through the conserved F or W. Fields, in order: CDR3 length, J gene, V gene, CDR3 protein.

CDR3 length: 16; J gene: TRBJ2-2; V gene: TRBV11-2; CDR3 protein: CASSARQGRGTGELFF
CDR3 length: 15; J gene: TRBJ1-1; V gene: TRBV7-2; CDR3 protein: CASRLRGGVNTEAFF
CDR3 length: 13; J gene: TRBJ2-7; V gene: TRBV27; CDR3 protein: CASSSSGSYEQYF
CDR3 length: 17; J gene: TRBJ2-2; V gene: TRBV19; CDR3 protein: CASSISRGQGGTGELFF
CDR3 length: 16; J gene: TRBJ2-2; V gene: TRBV4-2; CDR3 protein: CASSRTSGGWGGELFF
CDR3 length: 14; J gene: TRBJ2-3; V gene: TRBV13; CDR3 protein: CASSPGQGTDTQYF
CDR3 length: 14; J gene: TRBJ2-7; V gene: TRBV11-2; CDR3 protein: CASSLETVLTEQYF
CDR3 length: 16; J gene: TRBJ2-7; V gene: TRBV3-1/TRBV3-2; CDR3 protein: CASSQGEGTAAYEQYF
CDR3 length: 14; J gene: TRBJ2-7; V gene: TRBV4-3; CDR3 protein: CASSHQTGSYEQYF
CDR3 length: 15; J gene: TRBJ2-5; V gene: TRBV6-2/TRBV6-3; CDR3 protein: CASSRGGLNQETQYF
CDR3 length: 15; J gene: TRBJ2-7; V gene: TRBV5-1; CDR3 protein: CASSLREDEAYEQYF
CDR3 length: 19; J gene: TRBJ2-1; V gene: TRBV9; CDR3 protein: CASSPVAGAGIIVFDEQFF
CDR3 length: 16; J gene: TRBJ2-3; V gene: TRBV5-8; CDR3 protein: CASRTLAGGGTDTQYF
CDR3 length: 16; J gene: TRBJ2-1; V gene: TRBV5-6; CDR3 protein: CASSLDRGATYNEQFF
CDR3 length: 16; J gene: TRBJ2-3; V gene: TRBV6-6; CDR3 protein: CASSFRLAGATDTQYF
CDR3 length: 15; J gene: TRBJ1-3; V gene: TRBV10-2; CDR3 protein: CASSDSVNSGNTIYF
CDR3 length: 12; J gene: TRBJ2-1; V gene: TRBV5-1; CDR3 protein: CASSSFYHEQFF
CDR3 length: 14; J gene: TRBJ2-7; V gene: TRBV7-8; CDR3 protein: CASSLDSRSYEQYF
CDR3 length: 14; J gene: TRBJ2-7; V gene: TRBV5-1; CDR3 protein: CASSFDSSSYEQYF
CDR3 length: 18; J gene: TRBJ2-3; V gene: TRBV28; CDR3 protein: CASSRRTSGGVLFVAGYF
CDR3 length: 15; J gene: TRBJ2-7; V gene: TRBV9; CDR3 protein: CASSAGTGRSYEQYF
CDR3 length: 14; J gene: TRBJ1-1; V gene: TRBV2; CDR3 protein: CASSGSTGKSIAFF
CDR3 length: 14; J gene: TRBJ1-1; V gene: TRBV9; CDR3 protein: CASNLVNLNTEAFF
CDR3 length: 15; J gene: TRBJ2-3; V gene: TRBV10-2; CDR3 protein: CASSERQGISDTQYF
CDR3 length: 13; J gene: TRBJ2-1; V gene: TRBV29-1; CDR3 protein: CSVDWRSYNEQFF
CDR3 length: 14; J gene: TRBJ2-2; V gene: TRBV2; CDR3 protein: CASLAGTNTGELFF
CDR3 length: 12; J gene: TRBJ2-7; V gene: TRBV10-3; CDR3 protein: CAISADIYEQYF
CDR3 length: 15; J gene: TRBJ2-2; V gene: TRBV5-1; CDR3 protein: CASSLPGGDTGELFF
CDR3 length: 11; J gene: TRBJ1-2; V gene: TRBV29-1; CDR3 protein: CSVGQEYGYTF
CDR3 length: 17; J gene: TRBJ2-3; V gene: TRBV7-2; CDR3 protein: CASSLSLSRGVADTQYF